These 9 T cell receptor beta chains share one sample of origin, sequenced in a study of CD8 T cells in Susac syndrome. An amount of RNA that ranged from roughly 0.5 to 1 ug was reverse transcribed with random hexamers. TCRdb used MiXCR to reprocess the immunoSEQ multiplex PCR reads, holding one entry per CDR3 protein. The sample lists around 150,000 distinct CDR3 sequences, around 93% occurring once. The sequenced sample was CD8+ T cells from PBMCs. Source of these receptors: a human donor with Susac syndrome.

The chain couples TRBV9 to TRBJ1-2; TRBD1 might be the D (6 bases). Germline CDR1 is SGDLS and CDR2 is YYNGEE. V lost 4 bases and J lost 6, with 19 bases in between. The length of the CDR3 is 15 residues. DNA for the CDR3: TGTGCCAGCAGCCCATTCGTGGGGGGCGGGAATGGCTACACCTTC. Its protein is CASSPFVGGGNGYTF.

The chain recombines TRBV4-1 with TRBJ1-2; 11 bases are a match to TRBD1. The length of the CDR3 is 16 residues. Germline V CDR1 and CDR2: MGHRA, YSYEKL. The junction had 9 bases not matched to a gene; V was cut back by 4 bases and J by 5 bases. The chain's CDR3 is CASSPTDRGLKYGYTF. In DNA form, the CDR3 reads TGCGCCAGCAGCCCAACGGACAGGGGGCTGAAGTATGGCTACACCTTC.

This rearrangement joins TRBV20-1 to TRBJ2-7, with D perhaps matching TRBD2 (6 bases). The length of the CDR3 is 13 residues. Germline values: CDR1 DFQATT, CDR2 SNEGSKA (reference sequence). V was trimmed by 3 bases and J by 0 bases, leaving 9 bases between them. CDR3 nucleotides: TGCAGTGCTAGTGCGGGATTCTCCTACGAGCAGTACTTC. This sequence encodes CSASAGFSYEQYF.

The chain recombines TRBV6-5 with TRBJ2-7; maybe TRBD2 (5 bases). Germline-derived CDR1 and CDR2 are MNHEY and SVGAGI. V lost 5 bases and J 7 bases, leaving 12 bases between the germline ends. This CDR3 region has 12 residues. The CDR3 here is CASSETGGEQYF. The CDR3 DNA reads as TGTGCCAGCAGTGAAACGGGCGGGGAGCAGTACTTC.

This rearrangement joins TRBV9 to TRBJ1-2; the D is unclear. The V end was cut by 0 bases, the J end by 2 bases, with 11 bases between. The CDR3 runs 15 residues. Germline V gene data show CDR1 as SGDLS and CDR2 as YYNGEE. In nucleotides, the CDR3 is TGTGCCAGCAGCGTAGCAGGCTCAGCCAACTATGGCTACACCTTC. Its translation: CASSVAGSANYGYTF.

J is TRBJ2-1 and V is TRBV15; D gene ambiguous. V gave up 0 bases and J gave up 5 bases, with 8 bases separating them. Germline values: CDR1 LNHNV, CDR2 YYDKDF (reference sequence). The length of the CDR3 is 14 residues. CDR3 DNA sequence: TGTGCCACCAGCAGAGATGGGTCGGACAATGAGCAGTTCTTC. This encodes CATSRDGSDNEQFF.

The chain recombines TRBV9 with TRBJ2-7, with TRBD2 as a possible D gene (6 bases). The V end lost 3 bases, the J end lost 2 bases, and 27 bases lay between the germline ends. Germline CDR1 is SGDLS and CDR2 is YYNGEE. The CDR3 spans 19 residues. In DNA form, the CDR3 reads TGTGCCAGCAGCGACTCTAGTGGCCCCCCCGGGACTTCCACCTACGAGCAGTACTTC. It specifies CASSDSSGPPGTSTYEQYF. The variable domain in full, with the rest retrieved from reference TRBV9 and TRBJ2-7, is DSGVTQTPKHLITATGQRVTLRCSPRSGDLSVYWYQQSLDQGLQFLIQYYNGEERAKGNILERFSAQQFPDLHSELNLSSLELGDSALYFCASSDSSGPPGTSTYEQYFGPGTRLTVT.

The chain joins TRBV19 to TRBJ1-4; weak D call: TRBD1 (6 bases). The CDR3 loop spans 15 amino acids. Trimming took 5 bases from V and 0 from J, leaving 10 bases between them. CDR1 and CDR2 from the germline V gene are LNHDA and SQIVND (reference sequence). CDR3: CASSFGQSTNEKLFF. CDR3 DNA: TGTGCCAGTAGTTTTGGACAGTCAACTAATGAAAAACTGTTTTTT.

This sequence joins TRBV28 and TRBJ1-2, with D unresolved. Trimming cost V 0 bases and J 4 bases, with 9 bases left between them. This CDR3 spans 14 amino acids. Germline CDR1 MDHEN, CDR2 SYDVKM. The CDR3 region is CASSLWGTGYGYTF. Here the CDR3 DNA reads TGTGCCAGCAGTTTATGGGGCACGGGCTATGGCTACACCTTC.